This T cell receptor (beta chain) was recovered during a study of a mutant IDH1 vaccine in newly diagnosed glioma (dated by TCRdb to 2020 to 2022). Context from the whole study: Vaccination started 4-6 weeks after radiotherapy alone, or was given together with temozolomide cycles in the groups whose treatment included chemotherapy. Of the approximately 35 treated patients, about 60% were male and 37.5% were female, and the mean age was roughly 40 years. Prior to enrollment, standard therapy consisting of radiotherapy alone, temozolomide alone, or radiochemotherapy with temozolomide had been administered to patients, with the combination being received by most patients. Longitudinal TCRB deep sequencing was performed for 25 to 30 treated patients wherever samples were available for exploratory analyses. Six visits were used for peripheral blood collection: V03 (baseline), V05, V07, V10, V12 and V13. Visit V12 was the week-35 safety follow-up and visit V13 was the week-47 end of study.

To prepare the library, the immunoSEQ multiplex PCR assay was applied. Rearranged TCR beta chain sequences were amplified with the hsTCRB Kit following the manufacturer's protocol. Sequencing of TCRB libraries was carried out on an Illumina MiSeq. Per the source publication's procedure: Demultiplexing, trimming and gene mapping were performed with the kit vendor's proprietary platform. Not all clones reach the TCRdb copy of this immuneACCESS table, which keeps in-frame sequences only. Checked studies attribute under half of the gap to unresolved V genes and leave the rest unexplained. V, J and clone size derive from that table, while D and trimming were established from the DNA sequence. The sample yields about 56,000 clones; around 86% were counted once. The ten largest clones represent over 2.5% of the sample. Concerning this clone: Its specific antigen is unknown. No qualities accompany the bases; no much larger clone lies one base away.

The germline V gene provides CDR1 SGHRS and CDR2 YFSETQ. V is pruned by 4 bases and J by 5 bases, leaving 9 bases of the junction without a gene match. The CDR3 goes from the cysteine to the phenylalanine over 15 residues. Only CDR3 DNA remains: 45 bases, in frame from the first base. Overall results and qualifications from the work: The authors noted that analyses of patient blood samples could not be reproduced because of sample limitations. Across multiple MHC alleles, vaccine-induced immune responses were seen in around 94% of patients. No apparent relationship was observed between pseudoprogression and alterations in the top peripheral T cell clonotypes detected by TCRB sequencing. PBMC samples for TCRB deep sequencing were selected based on availability.

This sample's time point label indicates: week 47, end of study. Each vaccine dose, consisting of 300 ug of a 20-mer mutant IDH1 peptide in Montanide, was administered subcutaneously with topical imiquimod. Patients received eight vaccinations in weeks 1, 3, 5, 7, 11, 15, 19 and 23, corresponding to visits V03 through V10. All donors had newly diagnosed IDH1-mutant astrocytomas of WHO grade 3 or 4 that showed loss of nuclear ATRX. The samples were drawn from NOA16, a multicentre, single-arm, open-label phase I trial in Germany that tested a mutant IDH1 peptide vaccine in humans for the first time. The DNeasy Blood and Tissue Kit was used to extract genomic DNA from EDTA blood for TCRB sequencing.

The clonotype originates from a woman in her fifties or sixties with glioma. Here the chain combines TRBV5-1 and TRBJ2-7; TRBD1 fits 10 bases in the junction. Sequenced here: PBMCs, sampled from a glioma patient whose treatment included an IDH1 peptide vaccine. The DNA sequence is as follows: TGCGCCAGCAGCCTAATTCCGGGACAGGGGAACGAGCAGTACTTC. It codes for CASSLIPGQGNEQYF.